This is a list of T cell receptor beta chains from one sample in a study of cytomegalovirus exposure and HLA in healthy donors. TCRdb's table, derived via immunoSEQ multiplex PCR, lists solely in-frame clones and lacks some. Among approximately 150,000 clones listed, about 80% were seen once. The sample was PBMCs. These receptors were taken from a man in his forties in good health and CMV-seropositive. Both conserved end residues are part of each CDR3. The D gene is left open where the match is weak. Clone size is stated in some rows and not others, as once, few, many or a class when expanded.

J | V | length | size | D | CDR3 | DNA
TRBJ2-3 | TRBV4-3 | 16 | - | - | CASSPLLFGSTDTQYF | TGCGCCAGCAGCCCTTTATTGTTCGGGTCCACAGATACGCAGTATTTT
TRBJ1-2 | TRBV13 | 13 | - | - | CASGKTGIYGYTF | TGTGCCAGCGGTAAGACAGGAATTTATGGCTACACCTTC
TRBJ2-7 | TRBV5-6 | 14 | - | - | CASSLGDSSYEQYF | TGTGCCAGCAGCTTAGGAGATTCTTCCTACGAGCAGTACTTC
TRBJ1-5 | TRBV5-1 | 14 | - | TRBD1 | CASSTTGDNQPQHF | TGCGCCAGCAGCACCACAGGGGACAATCAGCCCCAGCATTTT
TRBJ2-1 | TRBV5-4 | 13 | - | - | CASSLVGGGEQFF | TGTGCCAGCAGCTTGGTGGGAGGAGGTGAGCAGTTCTTC
TRBJ1-1 | TRBV7-2 | 15 | - | - | CASSLATGRGTEAFF | TGTGCCAGCAGCTTAGCGACGGGAAGAGGAACTGAAGCTTTCTTT
TRBJ1-5 | TRBV5-1 | 15 | - | TRBD1 | CASSLGTGGRQPQHF | TGCGCCAGCAGCTTGGGGACAGGGGGCAGACAGCCCCAGCATTTT
TRBJ2-5 | TRBV19 | 14 | - | TRBD2 | CASSRGLAGKTQYF | TGTGCCAGTTCGAGGGGACTAGCGGGAAAGACCCAGTACTTC
TRBJ1-1 | TRBV28 | 15 | - | - | CATPKGIPMNTEAFF | TGTGCCACCCCGAAGGGGATTCCCATGAACACTGAAGCTTTCTTT
TRBJ2-1 | TRBV2 | 16 | - | TRBD2 | CASSPLAGGVYNEQFF | TGTGCCAGCAGTCCGCTGGCGGGAGGGGTCTACAATGAGCAGTTCTTC
TRBJ2-7 | TRBV27 | 15 | - | - | CAIAPLLTMSHEQYF | TGTGCCATCGCCCCCCTTCTCACTATGAGTCACGAGCAGTACTTC
TRBJ2-7 | TRBV6-5 | 15 | - | - | CASSGAAGRSYEQYF | TGTGCCAGCAGTGGGGCGGCAGGGCGATCCTACGAGCAGTACTTC
TRBJ2-1 | TRBV7-2 | 12 | once | - | CASSFGQNEQFF | TGTGCCAGCAGTTTCGGACAGAATGAGCAGTTCTTC
TRBJ1-4 | TRBV28 | 15 | few | - | CASSFTGSTNEKLFF | TGTGCCAGCAGTTTCACAGGTTCCACTAATGAAAAACTGTTTTTT
TRBJ2-6 | TRBV18 | 19 | - | - | CASSPPGGTASSGANVLTF | TGTGCCAGCTCACCACCAGGGGGGACAGCTAGCTCTGGGGCCAACGTCCTGACTTTC
TRBJ2-1 | TRBV5-1 | 15 | - | TRBD1 | CASSLTTGGRDEQFF | TGCGCCAGCAGCTTGACGACAGGGGGACGGGATGAGCAGTTCTTC
TRBJ2-7 | TRBV7-3 | 15 | - | TRBD2 | CASGLAGGPEDEQYF | TGTGCCAGCGGATTAGCGGGAGGGCCTGAGGACGAGCAGTACTTC
TRBJ2-3 | TRBV7-6 | 17 | - | TRBD2 | CASSRALGLAGTDTQYF | TGTGCCAGCAGCAGGGCCCTTGGACTAGCGGGGACAGATACGCAGTATTTT
TRBJ2-3 | TRBV11-3 | 15 | - | TRBD2 | CASSSAGARRDTQYF | TGTGCCAGCAGCTCAGCGGGGGCGCGGAGAGATACGCAGTATTTT
TRBJ2-1 | TRBV13 | 13 | - | - | CASSIELYNEQFF | TGTGCCAGCAGCATTGAGTTGTACAATGAGCAGTTCTTC
TRBJ1-4 | TRBV5-4 | 15 | - | TRBD1 | CASSKPGTENEKLFF | TGTGCCAGCAGCAAACCCGGGACAGAGAATGAAAAACTGTTTTTT
TRBJ2-3 | TRBV2 | 14 | - | - | CASSPSGSTDTQYF | TGTGCCAGCAGCCCCAGCGGAAGCACAGATACGCAGTATTTT
TRBJ1-4 | TRBV21-1 | 14 | - | - | CASPGQWVNEKLFF | TGTGCCAGTCCGGGACAGTGGGTCAATGAAAAACTGTTTTTT
TRBJ2-1 | TRBV5-6 | 14 | - | - | CASSLVGPAAEQFF | TGTGCCAGCAGCTTGGTTGGCCCCGCGGCTGAGCAGTTCTTC
TRBJ2-7 | TRBV10-3 | 12 | - | - | CAISGNSYEQYF | TGTGCCATCAGCGGGAACTCCTACGAGCAGTACTTC
TRBJ1-2 | TRBV28 | 16 | few | TRBD1 | CASTGTGGLGYYGYTF | TGTGCCAGCACCGGGACAGGGGGCTTAGGGTACTATGGCTACACCTTC
TRBJ2-5 | TRBV1 | 15 | - | - | CTSSQVGGGSREQYF | -
TRBJ2-7 | TRBV6-5 | 13 | - | TRBD2 | CASSASGRYEQYF | TGTGCCAGCAGTGCTAGCGGCCGCTACGAGCAGTACTTC
TRBJ1-5 | TRBV28 | 14 | few | - | CASRKGGGNQPQHF | TGTGCCAGCAGGAAGGGGGGGGGCAATCAGCCCCAGCATTTT
TRBJ2-2 | TRBV4-1 | 16 | - | - | CASSQDLNGYTGELFF | TGCGCCAGCAGCCAAGATCTCAACGGTTACACCGGGGAGCTGTTTTTT
TRBJ2-3 | TRBV7-8 | 17 | - | - | CASSLAALARSTDTQYF | TGTGCCAGCAGCTTAGCGGCTCTAGCTCGAAGCACAGATACGCAGTATTTT
TRBJ2-5 | TRBV19 | 14 | - | - | CASSMWRGWETQYF | TGTGCCAGTAGTATGTGGAGGGGATGGGAGACCCAGTACTTC
TRBJ2-5 | TRBV7-9 | 11 | - | - | CASSVGQTQYF | TGTGCCAGCAGCGTGGGGCAGACCCAGTACTTC
TRBJ1-5 | TRBV28 | 15 | - | - | CASSKMGQFNQPQHF | TGTGCCAGCAGTAAAATGGGGCAGTTCAATCAGCCCCAGCATTTT
TRBJ1-2 | TRBV2 | 16 | - | - | CASSDRGSRALYGYTF | TGTGCCAGCAGTGATCGGGGGTCAAGGGCCCTCTATGGCTACACCTTC
TRBJ1-4 | TRBV18 | 15 | - | TRBD1 | CASSPRTGVREKLFF | TGTGCCAGCTCTCCTCGGACAGGGGTTCGCGAAAAACTGTTTTTT
TRBJ1-1 | TRBV10-1 | 16 | - | - | CASSSGIQGKNTEAFF | TGCGCCAGCAGTTCAGGGATCCAGGGGAAGAACACTGAAGCTTTCTTT
TRBJ1-1 | TRBV6-5 | 14 | - | - | CASRIDRSNTEAFF | TGTGCCAGCAGAATCGACAGGTCAAACACTGAAGCTTTCTTT
TRBJ2-7 | TRBV5-8 | 15 | once | - | CASSRGTLARSEQYF | TGTGCCAGCTCCAGGGGAACCCTCGCCCGATCCGAGCAGTACTTC
TRBJ2-3 | TRBV5-1 | 15 | - | - | CASSLVLVGTDTQYF | TGCGCCAGCAGCTTGGTGCTAGTCGGCACAGATACGCAGTATTTT
TRBJ1-1 | TRBV6-4 | 15 | - | - | CASRPSGGMNTEAFF | TGTGCCAGCAGACCATCAGGCGGGATGAACACTGAAGCTTTCTTT
TRBJ2-5 | TRBV6-1 | 15 | - | - | CASTQLFGGEETQYF | TGTGCCAGCACTCAACTTTTCGGGGGAGAAGAGACCCAGTACTTC